These T cell receptor beta chains were read from a single sample in a study of memory CD4+ T cells and cytomegalovirus serostatus. Sequencing was performed with immunoSEQ multiplex PCR; in TCRdb, only in-frame clones are kept and a portion is missing. The sample has around 54,000 clones; approximately 78% are singletons. Material: memory CD4+ T cells from blood. The receptors shown here come from an adult in good health and CMV-seronegative. Both conserved end residues are part of each CDR3. D genes are given only for firm matches. Where a row states a size, it is once, few, many or the class of an expanded clone; other rows omit it.

v_call	d_call	clone_size	j_call	cdr3_nt	cdr3_aa
TRBV2	TRBD2	once	TRBJ2-2	TGTGCCAGCCGGGGGGTGGAGAGCGCACTCACCGGGGAGCTGTTTTTT	CASRGVESALTGELFF
TRBV10-3	.	few	TRBJ1-3	TGTGCCATCAGGGATAGCTCTGGAAACACCATATATTTT	CAIRDSSGNTIYF
TRBV11-2	.	.	TRBJ1-1	TGTGCCAGCAGCCTTCGACAAAACACTGAAGCTTTCTTT	CASSLRQNTEAFF
TRBV11-1	TRBD1	.	TRBJ2-3	TGTGCCAGCAGCAGGACAGGGGGCACAGATACGCAGTATTTT	CASSRTGGTDTQYF
TRBV7-8	.	.	TRBJ2-7	TGTGCCAGCAGCTTAGCTGGCAGGGCCGAGCAGTACTTC	CASSLAGRAEQYF
TRBV6-1	TRBD2	.	TRBJ2-7	TGTGCCAGCAGTCCGACTAGCGGGGGAACCTACGAGCAGTACTTC	CASSPTSGGTYEQYF
TRBV18	.	.	TRBJ2-2	TGTGCCAGCTCACCCTGGGCGACGAACACCGGGGAGCTGTTTTTT	CASSPWATNTGELFF
TRBV4-1	TRBD1	.	TRBJ1-2	TGCGCCAGCAGCCACACAGGGGGCGCGAACTATGGCTACACCTTC	CASSHTGGANYGYTF
TRBV25-1	.	.	TRBJ1-5	TGTGCCAGCAGTGAACCGGACGGTGGCAATCAGCCCCAGCATTTT	CASSEPDGGNQPQHF
TRBV2	TRBD1	.	TRBJ1-1	TGTGCCAGCAGAGGGACAGGGGTGAACACTGAAGCTTTCTTT	CASRGTGVNTEAFF
TRBV10-3	TRBD1	.	TRBJ1-2	TGTGCCATCAGTGAGGCGGACAGGGGGCGCGGTAGTTATGGCTACACCTTC	CAISEADRGRGSYGYTF
TRBV27	TRBD1	few	TRBJ2-7	TGTGCCAGCCAGACAGGGGGCATGCACGAGCAGTACTTC	CASQTGGMHEQYF
TRBV7-9	.	.	TRBJ2-5	TGTGCCAGCAGCTTCATTGGGGGCTCGGGGACCCAGTACTTC	CASSFIGGSGTQYF
TRBV6-6	.	.	TRBJ2-3	TGTGCCAGCAGTTCCCCCACAGATACGCAGTATTTT	CASSSPTDTQYF
TRBV29-1	.	once	TRBJ1-2	TGCAGCGCCGAAGGGCGGGGACTTAACTATGGCTACACCTTC	CSAEGRGLNYGYTF
TRBV7-9	.	few	TRBJ2-1	TGTGCCAGCAATATGGACAGTTTTTACTACAATGAGCAGTTCTTC	CASNMDSFYYNEQFF
TRBV27	.	.	TRBJ2-2	TGTGCCAGCACCCGGACAGCGAACACCGGGGAGCTGTTTTTT	CASTRTANTGELFF
TRBV6-6	.	few	TRBJ2-2	TGTGCCAGCAACAGAGCAGGGACCGGGGAGCTGTTTTTT	CASNRAGTGELFF